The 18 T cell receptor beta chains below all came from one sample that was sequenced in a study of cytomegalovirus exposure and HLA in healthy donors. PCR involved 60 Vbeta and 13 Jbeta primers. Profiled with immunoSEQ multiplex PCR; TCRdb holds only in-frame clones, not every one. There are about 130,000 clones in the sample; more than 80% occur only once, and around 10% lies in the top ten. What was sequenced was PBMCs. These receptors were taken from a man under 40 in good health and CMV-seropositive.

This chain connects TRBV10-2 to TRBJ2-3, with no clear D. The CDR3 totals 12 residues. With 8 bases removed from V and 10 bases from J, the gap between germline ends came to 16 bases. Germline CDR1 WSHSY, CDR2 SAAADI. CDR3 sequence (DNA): TGCGCCAGCTCCCCCCAGGCGACGGCGCAGTATTTT. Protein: CASSPQATAQYF.

The CDR3 spells CASSIDRGGTEAFF. For the CDR3, the DNA is TGTGCCAGCTCAATCGACAGGGGTGGGACTGAAGCTTTCTTT. The chain combines TRBV18 with TRBJ1-1; TRBD1 matches 8 bases. The CDR3 is 14 amino acids. The junction had 7 bases not matched to a gene; V was cut back by 5 bases and J by 5 bases. Germline loops: CDR1 KGHSH, CDR2 LQKENI.

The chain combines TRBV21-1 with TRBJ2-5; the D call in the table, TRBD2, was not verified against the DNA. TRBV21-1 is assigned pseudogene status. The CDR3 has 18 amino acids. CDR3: CASSKGMEIGGFQETQYF. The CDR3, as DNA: TGTGCCAGCAGCAAAGGAATGGAGATCGGCGGATTTCAAGAGACCCAGTACTTC.

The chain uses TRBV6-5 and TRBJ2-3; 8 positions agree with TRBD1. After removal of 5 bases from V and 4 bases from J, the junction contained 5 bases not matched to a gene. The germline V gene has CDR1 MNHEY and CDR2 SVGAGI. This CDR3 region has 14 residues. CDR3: CASSAGGESDTQYF. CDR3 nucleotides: TGTGCCAGCAGTGCAGGGGGCGAGTCAGATACGCAGTATTTT.

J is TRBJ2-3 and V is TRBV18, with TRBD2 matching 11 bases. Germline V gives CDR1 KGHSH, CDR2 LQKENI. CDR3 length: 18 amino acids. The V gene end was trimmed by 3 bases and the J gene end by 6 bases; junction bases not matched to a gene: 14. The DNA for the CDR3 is TGTGCCAGCTCACCCGGGACTAGCGGCGGGGGCCTCAGGGATACGCAGTATTTT. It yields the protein CASSPGTSGGGLRDTQYF.

CDR3 DNA sequence: TGTGCCAGCAGCTTAGTGCCGGGGGGAGGGACTGAAGCTTTCTTT. Translating it yields CASSLVPGGGTEAFF. The chain couples TRBV7-8 to TRBJ1-1; maybe TRBD1 (5 bases). CDR3 size: 15 residues. Trimming shortened V by 1 base and J by 5 bases, and 14 bases separated the two germline ends. Germline V gives CDR1 SGHVS, CDR2 FQNEAQ.

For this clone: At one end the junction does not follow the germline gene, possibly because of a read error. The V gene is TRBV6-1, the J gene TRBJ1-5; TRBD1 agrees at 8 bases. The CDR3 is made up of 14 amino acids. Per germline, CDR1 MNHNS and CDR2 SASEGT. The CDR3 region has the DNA TGTGCCTGCAGGTTCAGGGGGCACAATCAGCCCCAGCATTTT. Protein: CACRFRGHNQPQHF.

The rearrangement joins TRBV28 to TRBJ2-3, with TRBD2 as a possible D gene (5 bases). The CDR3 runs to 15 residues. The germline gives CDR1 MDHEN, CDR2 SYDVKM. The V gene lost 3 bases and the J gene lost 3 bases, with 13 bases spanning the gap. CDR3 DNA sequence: TGTGCCAGCAGTTTCAGTCATGGGAGAACAGATACGCAGTATTTT. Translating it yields CASSFSHGRTDTQYF.

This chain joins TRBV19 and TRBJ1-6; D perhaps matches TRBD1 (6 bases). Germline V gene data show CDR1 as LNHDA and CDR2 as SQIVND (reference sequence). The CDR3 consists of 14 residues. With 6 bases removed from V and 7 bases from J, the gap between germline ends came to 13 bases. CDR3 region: CASRVVGQNSPLHF. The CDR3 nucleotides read TGTGCCAGTAGGGTCGTGGGACAAAATTCACCCCTCCACTTT.

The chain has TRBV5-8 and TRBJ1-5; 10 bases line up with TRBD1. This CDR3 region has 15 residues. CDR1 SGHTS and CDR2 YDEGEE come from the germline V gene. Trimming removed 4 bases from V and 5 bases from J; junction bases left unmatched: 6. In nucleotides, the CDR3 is TGTGCCAGCAGCATCGACAGGGGGCGCGATCAGCCCCAGCATTTT. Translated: CASSIDRGRDQPQHF.

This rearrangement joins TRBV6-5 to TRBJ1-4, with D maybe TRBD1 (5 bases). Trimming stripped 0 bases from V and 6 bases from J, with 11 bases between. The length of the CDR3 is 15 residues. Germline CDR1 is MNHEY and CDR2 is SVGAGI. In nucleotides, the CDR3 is TGTGCCAGCAGTTACTCGGACGGGGACTATGAAAAACTGTTTTTT. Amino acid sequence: CASSYSDGDYEKLFF.

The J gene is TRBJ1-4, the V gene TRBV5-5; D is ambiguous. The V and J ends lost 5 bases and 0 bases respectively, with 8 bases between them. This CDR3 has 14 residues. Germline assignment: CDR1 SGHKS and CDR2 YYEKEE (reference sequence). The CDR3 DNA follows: TGTGCCAGCAGATCTGGAGCAACTAATGAAAAACTGTTTTTT. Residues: CASRSGATNEKLFF.

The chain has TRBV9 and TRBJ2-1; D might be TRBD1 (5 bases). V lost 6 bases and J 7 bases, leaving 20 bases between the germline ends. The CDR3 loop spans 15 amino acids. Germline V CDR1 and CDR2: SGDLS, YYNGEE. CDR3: CASTSDGRVTNEQFF. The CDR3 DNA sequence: TGTGCCAGCACCAGTGATGGCAGGGTAACGAATGAGCAGTTCTTC.

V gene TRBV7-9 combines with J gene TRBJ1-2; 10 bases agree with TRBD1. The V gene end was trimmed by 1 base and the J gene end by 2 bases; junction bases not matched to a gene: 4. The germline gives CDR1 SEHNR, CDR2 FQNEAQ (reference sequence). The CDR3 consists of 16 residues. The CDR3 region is CASSLVRDRGNYGYTF. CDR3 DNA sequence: TGTGCCAGCAGCTTAGTTCGGGACAGGGGAAACTATGGCTACACCTTC. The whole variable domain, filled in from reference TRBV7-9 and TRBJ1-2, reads DTGVSQNPRHKITKRGQNVTFRCDPISEHNRLYWYRQTLGQGPEFLTYFQNEAQLEKSRLLSDRFSAERPKGSFSTLEIQRTEQGDSAMYLCASSLVRDRGNYGYTFGSGTRLTVV.

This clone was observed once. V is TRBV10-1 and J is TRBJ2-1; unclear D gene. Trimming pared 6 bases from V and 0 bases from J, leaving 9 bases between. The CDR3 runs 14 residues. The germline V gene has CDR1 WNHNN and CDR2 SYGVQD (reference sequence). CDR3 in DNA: TGCGCCAGCAGCCCCGCCAGCTCCTACAATGAGCAGTTCTTC. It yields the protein CASSPASSYNEQFF.

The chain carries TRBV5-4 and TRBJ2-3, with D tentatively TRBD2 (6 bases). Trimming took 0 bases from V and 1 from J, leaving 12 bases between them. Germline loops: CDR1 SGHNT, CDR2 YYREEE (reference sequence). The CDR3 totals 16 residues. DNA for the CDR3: TGTGCCAGCAGCTTGGCCGGATGGGGGGGCACAGATACGCAGTATTTT. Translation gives CASSLAGWGGTDTQYF.

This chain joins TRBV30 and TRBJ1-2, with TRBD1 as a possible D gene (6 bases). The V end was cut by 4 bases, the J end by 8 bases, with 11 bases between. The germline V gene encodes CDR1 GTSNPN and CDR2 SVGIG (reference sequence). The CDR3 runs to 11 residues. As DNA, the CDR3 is TGTGCCTGGAATCAGGGGACCGGCTACACCTTC. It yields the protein CAWNQGTGYTF.

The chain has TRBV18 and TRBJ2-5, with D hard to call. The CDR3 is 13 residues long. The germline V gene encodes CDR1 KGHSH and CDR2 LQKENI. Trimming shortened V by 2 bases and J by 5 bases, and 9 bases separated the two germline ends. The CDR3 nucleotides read TGTGCCAGCTCACCAGGGCCCGCGGAGACCCAGTACTTC. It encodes CASSPGPAETQYF.